This TCR beta chain was captured in a study of blood T cell repertoires in COVID-19. Details on this clone: Other DNA sequences in this sample translate to the same CDR3.

Authors' analysis steps: Scientists estimated how many nucleated cells there were by amplifying reference gene primers. This table comes from immunoSEQ multiplex PCR, and its TCRdb copy is limited to in-frame clones, with some not included. That table gives V, J and clone size, and the DNA gave D and trimming. Of about 180,000 clones in the sample, 80% to 90% were seen once. The CDR3 extends over 14 amino acids. The V gene end was trimmed by 5 bases and the J gene end by 8 bases; junction bases not matched to a gene: 6. Looked up from germline, CDR1 is SEHNR and CDR2 is FQNEAQ (reference sequence). The specimen was PBMCs or T cells enriched from blood (not recorded which). The TCR sequence derives from a man between 45 and 60 years old who had recovered from COVID-19. The V call is TRBV7-9, the J call TRBJ1-4; TRBD1 agrees at 9 bases. The CDR3 region has the DNA TGTGCCAGCAGCCAAGGACAGGGGAGGGAAAAACTGTTTTTT. This encodes CASSQGQGREKLFF.